This entry features one T cell receptor (beta chain) sequence. What this receptor recognizes is not known. No base-level quality is on record; no much larger clone is a single base apart. Sequencing relied on an Illumina HiSeq 1500. TCRdb took the public reads, trimmed them with fastp at Q25, ran MiXCR for clone calling and kept in-frame beta chains. Rows with a matching CDR3 protein are joined into one entry that keeps the most common DNA and genes. The sample profile shows approximately 1,000,000 distinct CDR3 sequences; roughly a third of them were found once. The ten largest make up around 15% of the sample. These data come from a study of T cell repertoires in cytomegalovirus infection (dated by TCRdb to the late 2010s). Looking at the study overall: Recently identified HLA-C-restricted CMV epitopes, whose presentation resists viral immunomodulation, were targeted by peptide stimulations together with well-studied HLA-B-restricted epitopes. Because public TCR beta signatures pointed to carriage of CMV infection together with the matching HLA type, the HLA type of each donor mattered for the analysis.

The sample's treatment or condition label is to be understood as: in vitro stimulation with specific CMV peptide epitopes to enrich CMV-specific T cells. Results the study describes overall, beyond this receptor: The ex vivo response was dominated by HLA-C-restricted CMV-specific TCR beta clonotypes, which also provided the single most frequent clonotype in two of eight donors. In both this cohort and an independent roughly 350-donor cohort, the cumulative frequency of public TCR beta family members distinguished carriers of CMV infection plus the relevant HLA type.

A distance of 18 bases separates the germline ends of V and J, which lose 6 bases and 14 bases respectively. Spanning cysteine to phenylalanine, the CDR3 consists of 12 amino acids. CDR3 DNA is the only sequence kept; it has 36 bases, read in frame from the first base. The chain joins TRBV12-3 or TRBV12-4 to TRBJ2-3, with no confident D gene call. This sample comprised cultured CD8+ T cells from PBMCs, obtained from culture after CMV antigen stimulation. This TCR derives from a human donor in good health (CMV status not recorded). Some clones in this sample may be carry-over from other donors' samples. The CDR3 has the sequence CASSPDVWPAYF. The DNA sequence is as follows: TGTGCCAGCAGCCCTGACGTCTGGCCCGCGTATTTT.